One sample yielded the 11 T cell receptor beta chains listed below, sequenced in a study of beta chain features in type 1 diabetes. TCRB transcripts that were expressed got sequenced, as all of the isolated RNA had been reverse transcribed. Clones were sequenced by immunoSEQ multiplex PCR, and TCRdb holds only the in-frame ones, with some missing. The sample holds some 660,000 clones, 11% to 15% seen once. These receptors' targets are unknown. Whole-study findings and limits: TCRB CDR3s from Type 1 diabetes patients were moderately but significantly shorter in all four CD4+ subsets.

The sample taken for sequencing was naive CD4+ T cells from blood. All receptors derive from a man aged 18-30 years with type 1 diabetes.

V gene TRBV11-2 combines with J gene TRBJ2-4; 7 bases match TRBD2. The germline V gene encodes CDR1 SGHAT and CDR2 FQNNGV. The CDR3 spans 13 residues. Losses at the gene ends were 7 bases for V and 6 bases for J; bases not matched to a gene: 6. CDR3 coding DNA: TGTGCCAGCACTACTAGCGCTACAAACATTCAGTACTTC. Protein: CASTTSATNIQYF.

On this clone itself: The same CDR3 arises from other DNA sequences in this sample as well. The gene calls are TRBV30 and TRBJ1-5, with a weak D call TRBD1 (5 bases). The germline CDR1 and CDR2 sequences are GTSNPN and SVGIG (reference sequence). The CDR3 runs 14 residues. Trimming shortened V by 0 bases and J by 1 base, and 7 bases separated the two germline ends. The CDR3 spells CAWSVGGSNQPQHF. The CDR3 bases are TGTGCCTGGAGTGTTGGGGGGAGCAATCAGCCCCAGCATTTT.

In its sample, this clone was seen a few times. The chain joins TRBV19 to TRBJ2-3, with D possibly matching TRBD1 (6 bases). CDR1 is LNHDA and CDR2 is SQIVND in the germline V gene (reference sequence). V was cut by 4 bases and J by 2 bases, with 19 bases left in between. The CDR3 loop spans 17 amino acids. In DNA form, the CDR3 reads TGTGCCAGTAGTAAACGACAGGCATCAGGATCCACAGATACGCAGTATTTT. It specifies CASSKRQASGSTDTQYF.

This clone was picked up a small number of times. The chain has TRBV7-3 and TRBJ2-4; 10 bases are shared with TRBD1. Unmatched junction bases numbered 8, after V lost 4 bases and J lost 8 bases. The germline V gene encodes CDR1 SGHTA and CDR2 FQGTGA. This CDR3 spans 15 amino acids. CDR3 in DNA: TGTGCCAGCAGCTCAGGCCACGGACAGGGGGACATTCAGTACTTC. Its protein product is CASSSGHGQGDIQYF.

This clone was seen only a few times. This rearrangement joins TRBV7-3 to TRBJ2-5, with 9 nucleotides matching TRBD2. V was pared by 1 base and J by 2 bases, with 5 bases of the junction left unmatched. CDR1 and CDR2 from the germline V gene are SGHTA and FQGTGA. This CDR3 is built from 16 residues. CDR3 residues: CASSLMASGVQETQYF. The CDR3 region has the DNA TGTGCCAGCAGCTTAATGGCTAGCGGGGTACAAGAGACCCAGTACTTC.

V is TRBV30 and J is TRBJ2-5; D is perhaps TRBD1 (5 bases). Near its end, the DNA agrees better with TRBJ2-7, so the J call may be wrong. Germline loops: CDR1 GTSNPN, CDR2 SVGIG (reference sequence). This CDR3 region has 13 residues. CDR3 sequence: CAWKAGPLYEQYF. The CDR3 DNA sequence: TGTGCCTGGAAGGCAGGGCCCCTCTACGAGCAGTACTTC.

The chain carries TRBV25-1 and TRBJ1-2; tentatively, D is TRBD1 (6 bases). Germline V gives CDR1 MGHDK, CDR2 SYGVNS. V lost 4 bases and J 3 bases, leaving 12 bases between the germline ends. CDR3 length: 14 residues. This chain's CDR3 is CASSADRSHYGYTF. The CDR3 DNA sequence: TGTGCCAGCAGTGCTGACAGGAGTCACTATGGCTACACCTTC.

This clone has a handful of counts. The V gene is TRBV30, the J gene TRBJ2-7; D is uncertain. There are 11 residues in the CDR3. Germline V gene data show CDR1 as GTSNPN and CDR2 as SVGIG (reference sequence). Trimming left V 2 bases short and J 2 bases short, with 4 bases between. DNA of the CDR3: TGTGCCTGGAGTTCTCCCTACGAGCAGTACTTC. Translating gives CAWSSPYEQYF.

This clone was detected a few times. The chain employs TRBV11-1 and TRBJ2-4, with D perhaps matching TRBD2 (5 bases). V lost 6 bases and J 6 bases, leaving 12 bases between the germline ends. The CDR3 contains 13 residues. In germline, CDR1 is SGHAT, CDR2 FQDESV (reference sequence). The CDR3 coding sequence is TGTGCCAGCAGACGACTGGGGAGAAACATTCAGTACTTC. It codes for CASRRLGRNIQYF.

The V gene is TRBV5-1, the J gene TRBJ2-7, with D maybe TRBD1 (6 bases). The germline CDR1 and CDR2 sequences are SGHRS and YFSETQ. The CDR3 has 13 amino acids. With 3 bases removed from V and 9 bases from J, the gap between germline ends came to 16 bases. The CDR3 protein is CASSSAQGFWQYF. The CDR3 DNA sequence: TGCGCCAGCAGCTCGGCCCAGGGGTTTTGGCAGTACTTC.

This clone was picked up a small number of times. V and J are TRBV7-2 and TRBJ2-3; D may be TRBD2 (6 bases). Germline V gene lookup returns CDR1 SGHTA and CDR2 FQGNSA. Trimming took off 3 bases at V and 1 base at J, with 11 bases between the two ends. This CDR3 spans 15 amino acids. The CDR3 here is CASSFVAEGTDTQYF. The CDR3, as DNA: TGTGCCAGCAGCTTTGTAGCGGAGGGCACAGATACGCAGTATTTT.